Presented here are 27 T cell receptor beta chains from one specimen sequenced in a study of T cells in women clearing cervical HPV infection. Method: immunoSEQ multiplex PCR; TCRdb's copy keeps in-frame clones and lacks some. The specimen's table records roughly 28,000 clones. Sequenced material: blood buffy coat. These receptor sequences come from a woman between 18 and 70 years old with a cervical HPV16 infection that either progressed to CIN3+ or cleared (not recorded which).

Remarks on this clone: The read ends 3 residues shy of where the CDR3 ends; the end is completed using the germline J gene. The chain has TRBV4-1 and TRBJ1-2; the D is unclear. V was pared by 0 bases and J by 3 bases, with 14 bases between. The CDR3 totals 16 residues. Germline V gene data show CDR1 as MGHRA and CDR2 as YSYEKL. The CDR3 loop reads CASSQDVAKKHYGYTF. The part of the CDR3 DNA that was read is TGCGCCAGCAGCCAAGACGTGGCCAAGAAACACTATGGC.

Incomplete CDR3 DNA: TGTGCCAGCAGCTTGGGCAGGGGCACAGATACG. This gives the protein CASSLGRGTDT. The CDR3 as a whole reads CASSLGRGTDTQYF. The J gene is TRBJ2-3, the V gene TRBV5-4; the D gene is possibly TRBD1 (5 bases). The read terminates 3 residues ahead of where the CDR3 ends, so the germline J gene completes it. From germline, CDR1 is SGHNT and CDR2 YYREEE (reference sequence). This CDR3 contains 14 residues. Trimming took 0 bases from V and 1 from J, leaving 6 bases between them. The full variable domain, completed using reference TRBV5-4 and TRBJ2-3, is ETGVTQSPTHLIKTRGQQVTLRCSSQSGHNTVSWYQQALGQGPQFIFQYYREEENGRGNFPPRFSGLQFPNYSSELNVNALELDDSALYLCASSLGRGTDTQYFGPGTRLTVL.

Here the CDR3 reads CASSATGLGGYTF. The sequenced CDR3 bases are TGTGCCAGCAGTGCGACAGGGCTGGGGGGC. The chain couples TRBV2 to TRBJ1-2; 7 bases match TRBD1. With the read ending 3 residues before the CDR3 end, the germline J gene is used to fill in that end. The CDR3 sequence is 13 residues long. Germline CDR1 reads SNHLY; CDR2 reads FYNNEI.

Concerning this clone itself: The read terminates 3 residues before the CDR3 end, so the remaining end is supplied by the germline J gene. This rearrangement joins TRBV7-9 to TRBJ1-1, with D tentatively TRBD1 (6 bases). The CDR3 contains 15 residues. Germline loops: CDR1 SEHNR, CDR2 FQNEAQ (reference sequence). CDR3: CASSLVATGDYEAFF. CDR3 bases read: TGTGCCAGCAGCTTAGTCGCGACAGGAGACTACGAG.

The CDR3 is CASSDAGTDTQYF. The CDR3 DNA, read in part, is TGTGCCAGCAGTGACGCGGGCACAGATACG. The chain links TRBV6-4 to TRBJ2-3, with no clear D. The read stops 3 residues short of the end of the CDR3; the missing end is completed from the germline J gene. The V end lost 2 bases, the J end lost 1 base, and 4 bases lay between the germline ends. Germline values: CDR1 MRHNA, CDR2 SNTAGT. This CDR3 has 13 amino acids.

Remarks on this clone: Read data end 3 residues before the CDR3 end; the end is taken from the germline J gene. The V call is TRBV19, the J call TRBJ1-6, with D maybe TRBD1 (5 bases). Germline CDR1 is LNHDA and CDR2 is SQIVND (reference sequence). The CDR3 has 14 residues. Trimming took 4 bases from V and 6 from J, leaving 10 bases between them. The CDR3 loop reads CASSTRDSNSPLHF. CDR3 DNA, as far as it was read: TGTGCCAGTAGTACCCGGGACTCTAATTCACCC.

Points on this clone: The read ends 3 residues early relative to the CDR3; the germline J gene fills the gap. V and J are TRBV30 and TRBJ2-2; 8 bases are shared with TRBD1. The CDR3 extends over 14 amino acids. V lost 4 bases, J lost 6 bases, and 7 bases stayed unmatched. Germline-derived CDR1 and CDR2 are GTSNPN and SVGIG (reference sequence). CDR3 sequence reads: CAWNRDRKAGELFF. The CDR3 DNA, read in part, is TGTGCCTGGAACCGGGACAGGAAGGCCGGGGAG.

Remarks on this clone: The CDR3 extends 3 residues past the end of the read, so its final part is completed from the germline J gene. The rearrangement links TRBV12-3 or TRBV12-4 to TRBJ2-7; the match to TRBD2 covers 9 bases. The CDR3 is 15 residues long. Unmatched junction bases numbered 8, after V lost 5 bases and J lost 3 bases. The CDR3 protein is CASSASTSGFYEQYF. CDR3 DNA, as far as it was read: TGTGCCAGCAGTGCCTCGACTAGCGGATTCTACGAG.

About this clone itself: The read comes to an end 3 residues before the CDR3 does, leaving the germline J gene to fill in the end. The rearrangement uses TRBV5-3 and TRBJ2-2, with a weak D call TRBD2 (6 bases). TRBV5-3 is an ORF; its function is uncertain. The CDR3 totals 15 residues. Trimming removed 4 bases from V and 4 bases from J, with 14 bases in between. CDR3 protein: CARSVPGLSTGELFF. CDR3 bases read: TGTGCCAGAAGCGTCCCGGGACTCAGCACCGGGGAG.

Notes on this clone: The CDR3 extends 3 residues past the end of the read, so its final part is completed from the germline J gene. The V gene is TRBV12-3 or TRBV12-4, the J gene TRBJ2-2, with 9 bases lining up with TRBD1. The CDR3 length is 15 residues. The CDR3 is CASSPPTGGDSPLFF. CDR3 DNA, as far as it was read: TGTGCCAGCAGCCCTCCGACAGGGGGAGATTCACCG.

Note on this clone: The read gets to within 3 residues of the CDR3 end, and the germline J gene fills in the rest. This chain links TRBV28 with TRBJ1-1; D remains ambiguous. The V end lost 2 bases, the J end lost 1 base, and 5 bases lay between the germline ends. The CDR3 totals 13 residues. CDR1 MDHEN and CDR2 SYDVKM come from the germline V gene. CDR3 DNA (partial): TGTGCCAGCAGTTTAAGACAGAACACTGAA. Protein product: CASSLRQNTE. The complete CDR3 sequence is CASSLRQNTEAFF.

A word on this clone: The read halts 3 residues ahead of the CDR3 end, with the missing end drawn from the germline J gene. V gene TRBV7-8 combines with J gene TRBJ2-7; the D is unclear. This CDR3 has 12 amino acids. V shed 8 bases and J shed 3 bases, with 11 bases lying between them. CDR1 and CDR2 from the germline V gene are SGHVS and FQNEAQ. This chain's CDR3 is CASSFRFYEQYF. The sequenced CDR3 bases are TGTGCCAGCTCCTTCAGATTCTACGAG.

A remark on this clone: With the read ending 3 residues before the CDR3 end, the germline J gene is used to fill in that end. The V and J genes are TRBV5-1 and TRBJ1-3, with 7 nucleotides matching TRBD1. The CDR3 loop spans 14 amino acids. Germline values: CDR1 SGHRS, CDR2 YFSETQ. Unmatched junction bases numbered 4, after V lost 3 bases and J lost 4 bases. Incomplete CDR3 DNA: TGCGCCAGCAGCTCAAGGGGGCCCGGAAACACC. Translation gives CASSSRGPGNT. The whole CDR3 reads CASSSRGPGNTIYF.

In the case of this clone: The CDR3 end is not reached by the read, which stops 3 residues before it; the germline J gene fills it in. The chain carries TRBV7-2 and TRBJ2-6; no clear D gene. CDR3 size: 14 residues. Germline assignment: CDR1 SGHTA and CDR2 FQGNSA. V shed 8 bases and J shed 0 bases, with 8 bases lying between them. The sequenced part of the CDR3 DNA is TGTGCCAGCCCGGTTGACTCTGGGGCCAACGTC. Its protein is CASPVDSGANV. The whole CDR3 sequence reads CASPVDSGANVLTF.

In regard to this clone: Read data end 3 residues before the CDR3 end; the end is taken from the germline J gene. The V and J genes are TRBV29-1 and TRBJ1-2; 7 bases align to TRBD1. The CDR3 totals 12 residues. In germline, CDR1 is SQVTM, CDR2 ANQGSEA. The CDR3 reads CSVDVTGLGYTF. The DNA read from the CDR3 is TGCAGCGTTGATGTGACAGGGTTGGGC. Using reference TRBV29-1 and TRBJ1-2 for the parts outside the CDR3, the full variable domain is SAVISQKPSRDICQRGTSLTIQCQVDSQVTMMFWYRQQPGQSLTLIATANQGSEATYESGFVIDKFPISRPNLTFSTLTVSNMSPEDSSIYLCSVDVTGLGYTFGSGTRLTVV.

About this clone: The read terminates 3 residues ahead of where the CDR3 ends, so the germline J gene completes it. The V call is TRBV5-6, the J call TRBJ2-3, with TRBD2 matching over 9 bases. Germline loops: CDR1 SGHDT, CDR2 YYEEEE. J was trimmed by 5 bases and V by 0 bases; bases with no gene match: 1. The CDR3 has 14 residues. CDR3 DNA, as far as it was read: TGTGCCAGCAGCTTGGGACTAGCGGAAGATACG. This encodes CASSLGLAEDT. In full, the CDR3 reads CASSLGLAEDTQYF.

Note on this clone: The DNA ends 3 residues before the CDR3 does, and the rest of the CDR3 is filled in from the germline J gene. V is TRBV2 and J is TRBJ2-7, with D hard to call. V was pared by 3 bases and J by 5 bases, with 11 bases between. The CDR3 is made up of 13 amino acids. The germline CDR1 and CDR2 sequences are SNHLY and FYNNEI. CDR3 protein: CASSDLSSDEQYF. CDR3 bases read: TGTGCCAGCAGTGACCTCTCTAGTGACGAG.

To note about this clone: The junction differs from germline at one of its ends, possibly a read error. The CDR3 end falls 3 residues outside the read, so it is completed with the germline J gene. V usage is TRBV4-1 and J usage is TRBJ2-1; tentative D call: TRBD2 (5 bases). This CDR3 has 15 amino acids. Germline CDR1 and CDR2: MGHRA and YSYEKL. CDR3 sequence reads: CTSSQVSSEDSEQFF. Incomplete CDR3 DNA: TGCACCAGCAGCCAAGTCTCGAGCGAGGACTCTGAG.

With respect to this clone: The missing CDR3 end, 3 residues past where the read stops, is filled in from the germline J gene. The V gene is TRBV10-1, the J gene TRBJ2-3; 9 nucleotides match TRBD2. V gave up 3 bases and J gave up 5 bases; unmatched junction bases: 6. Germline V gives CDR1 WNHNN, CDR2 SYGVQD (reference sequence). CDR3 length: 15 amino acids. The CDR3 sequence is CASSEVAGVRDTQYF. CDR3 bases read: TGCGCCAGCAGTGAAGTAGCGGGAGTTCGAGATACG.

As concerns this clone: With the read ending 3 residues before the CDR3 end, the germline J gene is used to fill in that end. The chain recombines TRBV20-1 with TRBJ1-2, with D perhaps matching TRBD1 (6 bases). Trimming stripped 3 bases from V and 7 bases from J, with 15 bases between. The CDR3 is made up of 13 amino acids. The germline V gene encodes CDR1 DFQATT and CDR2 SNEGSKA (reference sequence). CDR3 DNA, as far as it was read: TGCAGTGCTAGGGGGGGGGCTCCAGGTGGC. It codes for CSARGGAPGG. The complete CDR3 reads CSARGGAPGGYTF.

Concerning this clone itself: The observed sequence ends 3 residues before the CDR3 terminus, with the missing tail filled in from the germline J gene. The chain has TRBV11-1 and TRBJ1-1; D not resolved. V lost 2 bases to trimming and J lost 0 bases, with 10 bases between them. This CDR3 is built from 15 residues. Germline assignment: CDR1 SGHAT and CDR2 FQDESV (reference sequence). CDR3 loop: CASSLSPGMNTEAFF. The covered CDR3 bases are TGTGCCAGCAGCTTATCGCCGGGGATGAACACTGAA.

As concerns this clone: The CDR3 goes on 3 residues after the read ends, and that part is filled in from the germline J gene. V gene TRBV5-8 combines with J gene TRBJ2-5; unclear D gene. Trimming took off 5 bases at V and 7 bases at J, with 12 bases between the two ends. Germline-derived CDR1 and CDR2 are SGHTS and YDEGEE. The CDR3 has 12 amino acids. CDR3 in amino acids: CASSLYDSTQYF. Partial CDR3 DNA: TGTGCCAGCAGTCTGTATGACTCGACC.

To note about this clone: Read coverage stops 3 residues before the CDR3 terminus; the germline J gene supplies the remainder. This chain uses TRBV5-4 with TRBJ2-3; TRBD2 agrees at 8 bases. This CDR3 is 13 amino acids long. After removal of 2 bases from V and 7 bases from J, the junction contained 3 bases not matched to a gene. CDR1 is SGHNT and CDR2 is YYREEE in the germline V gene (reference sequence). CDR3 bases read: TGTGCCAGCAGCTTAGCGGGAGTAAATACG. It translates to CASSLAGVNT. The full CDR3 sequence reads CASSLAGVNTQYF.

Worth noting for this clone: The read comes to an end 3 residues before the CDR3 does, leaving the germline J gene to fill in the end. The V call is TRBV30, the J call TRBJ1-6; 9 bases align to TRBD1. After removal of 0 bases from V and 5 bases from J, the junction contained 2 bases not matched to a gene. From germline, CDR1 is GTSNPN and CDR2 SVGIG (reference sequence). The CDR3 loop spans 15 amino acids. The covered CDR3 bases are TGTGCCTGGAGTGTCGGGACAGGGAATAATTCACCC. It translates to CAWSVGTGNNSP. The whole CDR3 reads CAWSVGTGNNSPLHF. The variable domain in full, with the rest retrieved from reference TRBV30 and TRBJ1-6, is SQTIHQWPATLVQPVGSPLSLECTVEGTSNPNLYWYRQAAGRGLQLLFYSVGIGQISSEVPQNLSASRPQDRQFILSSKKLLLSDSGFYLCAWSVGTGNNSPLHFGNGTRLTVT.

The CDR3 sequence: CSANTPPGLAGDTQYF. The sequenced part of the CDR3 DNA is TGCAGTGCTAACACTCCCCCGGGACTAGCGGGAGATACG. This rearrangement joins TRBV20-1 to TRBJ2-3, with 12 bases that match TRBD2. The CDR3 goes on 3 residues after the read ends, and that part is filled in from the germline J gene. With 4 bases clipped from V and 5 bases from J, the junction kept 10 bases outside the gene matches. The CDR3 runs to 16 residues. Germline assignment: CDR1 DFQATT and CDR2 SNEGSKA (reference sequence).

Regarding this clone: The missing CDR3 end, 3 residues past where the read stops, is filled in from the germline J gene. This chain links TRBV12-3 or TRBV12-4 with TRBJ2-7; 9 bases agree with TRBD2. Losses at the gene ends were 5 bases for V and 3 bases for J; bases not matched to a gene: 2. The CDR3 totals 13 residues. The sequenced part of the CDR3 DNA is TGTGCCAGCAGTGCGACTAGCGGCTACGAG. It specifies CASSATSGYE. The entire CDR3 protein reads CASSATSGYEQYF.

A note on this clone: Sequencing ends 3 residues short of the CDR3 end; the germline J gene provides the rest. The chain links TRBV5-4 to TRBJ2-1; D is perhaps TRBD2 (6 bases). V lost 3 bases, J lost 0 bases, and 10 bases lay in between. CDR3 length: 15 amino acids. The germline gives CDR1 SGHNT, CDR2 YYREEE (reference sequence). The CDR3 spells CASSSEGDSYNEQFF. The covered CDR3 bases are TGTGCCAGCAGCTCGGAGGGCGACTCCTACAATGAG.